This T cell receptor (beta chain) came from a study of blood T cell repertoires in COVID-19. Overall study: Nucleic acid was either cDNA or gDNA, and it came from T cells, B-cell-depleted T cells, or PBMCs.

The germline gives CDR1 MNHNS, CDR2 SASEGT. CDR3 length: 16 amino acids. The J segment lost 6 bases and the V segment lost 4 bases, leaving 8 bases of the junction unmatched. As originally analysed: Estimation of nucleated cell counts relied on the amplification of reference gene primers. Profiling relied on immunoSEQ multiplex PCR, and the TCRdb table lists in-frame clones only, not all of them. That table supplies the V and J calls and clone size; D and trimming were determined from the DNA. The table includes just over 80,000 clones, around 80% detected once. This sequence originates from an elderly woman with active or convalescent COVID-19. The gene calls are TRBV6-1 and TRBJ2-7; 14 nucleotides match TRBD2. What was sequenced was peripheral blood. The CDR3 loop is CASSATSGGATLEQYF. Here the CDR3 DNA reads TGTGCCAGCAGTGCGACTAGCGGGGGGGCAACTCTCGAGCAGTACTTC.